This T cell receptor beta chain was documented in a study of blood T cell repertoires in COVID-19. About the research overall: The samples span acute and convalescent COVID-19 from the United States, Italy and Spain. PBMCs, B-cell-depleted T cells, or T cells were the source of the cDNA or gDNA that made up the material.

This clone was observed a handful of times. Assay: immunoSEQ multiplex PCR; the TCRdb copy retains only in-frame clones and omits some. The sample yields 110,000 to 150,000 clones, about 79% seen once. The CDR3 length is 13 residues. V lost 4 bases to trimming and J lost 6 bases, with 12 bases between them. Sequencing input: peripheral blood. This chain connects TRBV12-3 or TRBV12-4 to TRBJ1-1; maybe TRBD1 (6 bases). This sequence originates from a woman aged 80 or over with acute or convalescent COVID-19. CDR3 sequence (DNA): TGTGCCAGCAGTTACGCAGGGGTCTCTGAAGCTTTCTTT. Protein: CASSYAGVSEAFF.